The 29 T cell receptor beta chains reported below all come from one sample, sequenced in a study of PD-1 blockade in classical Hodgkin lymphoma. Every patient relapsed after autologous stem cell transplantation, and brentuximab vedotin exposure varied. Only in-frame clones appear in the TCRdb table, and some are missing; sequencing was by immunoSEQ multiplex PCR. The data hold roughly 35,000 clones, with about 90% observed a single time. This material consisted of peripheral blood mononuclear cells (PBMCs), taken before the second cycle of nivolumab. The receptor set was obtained from a human donor with classical Hodgkin lymphoma.

The V gene is TRBV7-8, the J gene TRBJ1-5; D not resolved. The CDR3 is made up of 12 amino acids. Germline V gives CDR1 SGHVS, CDR2 FQNEAQ. Deletions cut 0 bases from V and 7 bases from J, with 4 bases between. The CDR3 protein is CASSLAEQPQHF. In nucleotides, the CDR3 is TGTGCCAGCAGCTTAGCCGAACAGCCCCAGCATTTT.

V usage is TRBV14 and J usage is TRBJ2-2, with D unclear. Trimming removed 0 bases from V and 4 bases from J, with 18 bases in between. Germline loops: CDR1 SGHDN, CDR2 FVKESK. The CDR3 totals 18 residues. The DNA for the CDR3 is TGTGCCAGCAGCCAAGAATTATCCGGCGTCTGGGGCACCGGGGAGCTGTTTTTT. Residues: CASSQELSGVWGTGELFF.

Written as DNA, the CDR3 is TGTGCCATCAGTGACACAATTGTGGGGCCGGGAGGGGCCAACGTCCTGACTTTC. Protein product: CAISDTIVGPGGANVLTF. The chain has TRBV10-3 and TRBJ2-6; D is perhaps TRBD1 or TRBD2 (5 bases each). V was trimmed by 3 bases and J by 4 bases, leaving 19 bases between them. Germline V gives CDR1 ENHRY, CDR2 SYGVKD. This CDR3 is built from 18 residues.

The chain carries TRBV29-1 and TRBJ1-1, with D possibly matching TRBD1 (6 bases). The V gene lost 6 bases and the J gene lost 4 bases, with 18 bases spanning the gap. The CDR3 totals 14 residues. Germline V gives CDR1 SQVTM, CDR2 ANQGSEA. This chain's CDR3 is CSVHSGTIATEAFF. CDR3 in DNA: TGCAGCGTACACTCGGGGACAATCGCCACTGAAGCTTTCTTT.

The chain couples TRBV30 to TRBJ1-6; D is unresolved. CDR1 GTSNPN and CDR2 SVGIG come from the germline V gene (reference sequence). V was cut by 0 bases and J by 6 bases, with 6 bases left in between. The CDR3 is 13 residues long. The CDR3 is CAWSVQPNSPLHF. The CDR3 region has the DNA TGTGCCTGGAGTGTGCAGCCTAATTCACCCCTCCACTTT. Filled out from reference TRBV30 and TRBJ1-6, the complete variable domain reads SQTIHQWPATLVQPVGSPLSLECTVEGTSNPNLYWYRQAAGRGLQLLFYSVGIGQISSEVPQNLSASRPQDRQFILSSKKLLLSDSGFYLCAWSVQPNSPLHFGNGTRLTVT.

V gene TRBV18 combines with J gene TRBJ2-3; 8 bases fit TRBD1. The ends lost 5 bases at V and 4 bases at J; junction bases unmatched: 11. The CDR3 is 16 amino acids. Germline lookup yields CDR1 KGHSH and CDR2 LQKENI. DNA for the CDR3: TGTGCCAGCTCATCGGCAGGGGGCGCTGGCGCAGATACGCAGTATTTT. Its protein product is CASSSAGGAGADTQYF.

The CDR3: CASSHTGGPYEQYF. CDR3 bases: TGTGCCAGCAGCCATACAGGGGGCCCCTACGAGCAGTACTTC. This chain links TRBV6-1 with TRBJ2-7; the match to TRBD1 covers 9 bases. The CDR3 is made up of 14 amino acids. The germline CDR1 and CDR2 sequences are MNHNS and SASEGT. V shed 6 bases and J 2 bases; nucleotides not matched to a gene: 5.

CDR3 protein: CASSPPLAGGTDTQYF. The CDR3 nucleotides read TGTGCCAGCAGCCCGCCACTAGCGGGAGGCACAGATACGCAGTATTTT. The genes are TRBV7-9 and TRBJ2-3, with 11 bases matching TRBD2. Trimming cost V 5 bases and J 1 base; bases outside gene matches: 5. Germline CDR1 reads SEHNR; CDR2 reads FQNEAQ (reference sequence). CDR3 size: 16 residues.

The V call is TRBV7-8, the J call TRBJ2-2; 10 bases line up with TRBD2. This CDR3 has 16 amino acids. The germline CDR1 and CDR2 sequences are SGHVS and FQNEAQ. Trimming removed 5 bases from V and 6 bases from J; junction bases left unmatched: 9. The CDR3 spells CASSPRLAGWPGELFF. Here the CDR3 DNA reads TGTGCCAGCAGCCCCCGACTAGCGGGTTGGCCCGGGGAGCTGTTTTTT.

The chain is built from TRBV2 and TRBJ1-6, with 7 positions matching TRBD1. V lost 5 bases, J lost 5 bases, and 12 bases stayed unmatched. Germline V lookup: CDR1 SNHLY, CDR2 FYNNEI. This CDR3 region has 17 residues. The CDR3 loop reads CASSSSGTEKNNSPLHF. The CDR3 DNA reads as TGTGCCAGCAGTTCTTCCGGGACAGAGAAGAATAATTCACCCCTCCACTTT.

The chain recombines TRBV28 with TRBJ1-5; no clear D. The V gene lost 6 bases and the J gene lost 5 bases, with 20 bases spanning the gap. This CDR3 comprises 16 residues. The germline V gene has CDR1 MDHEN and CDR2 SYDVKM. CDR3 sequence (DNA): TGTGCCAGCAGACCCCGAGCAGGAAAAACTTATCAGCCCCAGCATTTT. It translates to CASRPRAGKTYQPQHF.

V is TRBV5-4 and J is TRBJ1-5; D is undetermined. Deletions cut 6 bases from V and 0 bases from J, with 16 bases between. Germline V gene lookup returns CDR1 SGHNT and CDR2 YYREEE (reference sequence). This CDR3 is built from 16 residues. The CDR3 sequence: CASTDDGSYSNQPQHF. Here the CDR3 DNA reads TGTGCCAGCACCGATGATGGGAGTTATAGCAATCAGCCCCAGCATTTT.

The chain carries TRBV10-1 and TRBJ2-5; no definite D call. V was clipped by 2 bases and J by 5 bases, with 9 bases between them. Germline V gives CDR1 WNHNN, CDR2 SYGVQD (reference sequence). The CDR3 has 13 residues. For the CDR3, the DNA is TGCGCCAGCAGTGAGGGGTTGTGGGAGACCCAGTACTTC. Translated, it gives CASSEGLWETQYF.

The chain is built from TRBV19 and TRBJ1-1, with 7 bases fitting TRBD1. The J segment lost 0 bases and the V segment lost 3 bases, leaving 7 bases of the junction unmatched. The CDR3 length is 16 residues. The germline V gene has CDR1 LNHDA and CDR2 SQIVND (reference sequence). The DNA of the CDR3 is TGTGCCAGTAGTATCCTGGACAGGAGGATGAACACTGAAGCTTTCTTT. Translating it yields CASSILDRRMNTEAFF.

The V and J genes are TRBV5-1 and TRBJ2-3; D is uncertain. The V gene lost 4 bases and the J gene lost 4 bases, with 13 bases spanning the gap. The CDR3 is 14 amino acids. Germline CDR1 is SGHRS and CDR2 is YFSETQ. The CDR3, as DNA: TGCGCCAGCAGCCGTAAGCTAGGGTCAGATACGCAGTATTTT. Protein product: CASSRKLGSDTQYF.

This clone was found once. This chain links TRBV13 with TRBJ1-5; 7 nucleotides match TRBD1. The CDR3 consists of 16 residues. Per the germline V gene, CDR1 is PRHDT and CDR2 is FYEKMQ (reference sequence). V gave up 2 bases and J gave up 6 bases; unmatched junction bases: 10. The CDR3 is CASSLQGQLIGQPQHF. The CDR3 DNA is TGTGCCAGCAGCTTACAGGGACAGCTTATTGGTCAGCCCCAGCATTTT.

V gene TRBV7-3 combines with J gene TRBJ2-1; TRBD2 matches 10 bases. V dropped 5 bases and J dropped 8; count of bases not matched to a gene: 9. This CDR3 spans 15 amino acids. Germline CDR1 SGHTA, CDR2 FQGTGA. CDR3 amino acids: CASSRLAGSVDEQFF. The CDR3 DNA sequence: TGTGCCAGCAGCCGACTAGCGGGTTCGGTCGATGAGCAGTTCTTC.

This clone showed up just once. The chain joins TRBV15 to TRBJ2-7; 7 bases fit TRBD2. The CDR3 is made up of 12 amino acids. Germline assignment: CDR1 LNHNV and CDR2 YYDKDF (reference sequence). Unmatched junction bases numbered 0, after V lost 1 base and J lost 6 bases. CDR3 in DNA: TGTGCCACCAGCAGAGCGGGGGGCGAGCAGTACTTC. Its translation: CATSRAGGEQYF.

The chain carries TRBV9 and TRBJ2-3, with TRBD1 identical over 8 bases. The trim removed 4 bases at V and 0 bases at J, leaving 4 bases unmatched. The CDR3 totals 15 residues. Germline CDR1 is SGDLS and CDR2 is YYNGEE. CDR3 protein: CASSMGQVSTDTQYF. The CDR3 nucleotides are TGTGCCAGCAGCATGGGACAGGTTAGCACAGATACGCAGTATTTT.

The V call is TRBV5-1, the J call TRBJ2-7; D not certain. The CDR3 is 15 residues long. V lost 0 bases to trimming and J lost 4 bases, with 14 bases between them. From germline, CDR1 is SGHRS and CDR2 YFSETQ. The DNA of the CDR3 is TGCGCCAGCAGCTTGGGGCCTTCTGGGTTATACGAGCAGTACTTC. This translates into CASSLGPSGLYEQYF.

The chain recombines TRBV4-2 with TRBJ2-7, with TRBD2 matching over 10 bases. Unmatched junction bases numbered 8, after V lost 1 base and J lost 5 bases. The length of the CDR3 is 16 residues. Germline CDR1 and CDR2: LGHNA and YNFKEQ. The CDR3 DNA follows: TGTGCCAGCAGCCAAGTTCTAGGGACTAGCGCCCACGAGCAGTACTTC. Encoded protein: CASSQVLGTSAHEQYF.

V and J are TRBV18 and TRBJ1-3, with 7 bases aligning to TRBD1. The CDR3 has 14 residues. The V segment lost 3 bases and the J segment 4 bases; nucleotides outside the gene matches: 3. CDR1 is KGHSH, CDR2 LQKENI, per germline. The DNA for the CDR3 is TGTGCCAGCTCACCTCCGGACAGGGGAAACACCATATATTTT. It translates to CASSPPDRGNTIYF.

The V call is TRBV7-6, the J call TRBJ2-1, with unresolved D. Germline lookup yields CDR1 SGHVS and CDR2 FNYEAQ. This CDR3 spans 14 amino acids. The germline V and J ends were trimmed by 3 bases and 6 bases, with 12 bases remaining between them. CDR3 residues: CASSLTGPLNEQFF. CDR3 sequence (DNA): TGTGCCAGCAGCTTGACCGGGCCGCTCAATGAGCAGTTCTTC.

This clone was observed a single time. The chain joins TRBV19 to TRBJ1-1; D uncertain. The CDR3 spans 13 residues. CDR1 LNHDA and CDR2 SQIVND come from the germline V gene (reference sequence). Trimming stripped 3 bases from V and 5 bases from J, with 10 bases between. CDR3 sequence: CASSIPPFTEAFF. The CDR3 DNA reads as TGTGCCAGTAGTATCCCCCCTTTTACTGAAGCTTTCTTT.

The chain has TRBV6-1 and TRBJ2-7, with TRBD2 as a possible D gene (6 bases). The V gene lost 11 bases and the J gene lost 6 bases, with 17 bases spanning the gap. This CDR3 is built from 12 residues. Germline V CDR1 and CDR2: MNHNS, SASEGT. The CDR3 region has the DNA TGTGCCCTTCGGCTTGGACTATTCGAGCAGTACTTC. Its translation: CALRLGLFEQYF.

The V and J genes are TRBV7-3 and TRBJ2-1; 13 nucleotides match TRBD2. The CDR3 contains 15 residues. V lost 5 bases, J lost 6 bases, and 4 bases stayed unmatched. Germline V lookup: CDR1 SGHTA, CDR2 FQGTGA. The CDR3 coding sequence is TGTGCCAGCAGCCCCACTAGCGGGAGGGCCAATGAGCAGTTCTTC. Protein: CASSPTSGRANEQFF.

The rearrangement uses TRBV2 and TRBJ2-7, with TRBD2 matching 9 bases. The CDR3 loop spans 14 amino acids. Germline V gene lookup returns CDR1 SNHLY and CDR2 FYNNEI. With 3 bases clipped from V and 5 bases from J, the junction kept 5 bases outside the gene matches. The CDR3, as DNA: TGTGCCAGCAGTGAGTTAGCGGGAGTTAACGAGCAGTACTTC. Translated, it gives CASSELAGVNEQYF.

This chain links TRBV2 with TRBJ1-3; unclear D gene. The CDR3 totals 11 residues. Germline V lookup: CDR1 SNHLY, CDR2 FYNNEI. V was pared by 4 bases and J by 10 bases, with 8 bases between. The CDR3 is CASSAYGTIYF. CDR3 in DNA: TGTGCCAGCAGTGCCTATGGGACCATATATTTT.

This chain uses TRBV7-2 with TRBJ1-5; 8 nucleotides align to TRBD1. V shed 9 bases and J 4 bases; nucleotides not matched to a gene: 5. CDR1 SGHTA and CDR2 FQGNSA come from the germline V gene. The CDR3 is 13 amino acids. The CDR3: CASAGQVNQPQHF. CDR3 nucleotides: TGTGCCAGTGCGGGACAGGTGAATCAGCCCCAGCATTTT.